The following is a TCR beta chain sequence with its context. In the same sample, other DNA sequences code for this CDR3. Germline loops: CDR1 SGDLS, CDR2 YYNGEE. The J segment lost 10 bases and the V segment lost 2 bases, leaving 4 bases of the junction unmatched. The CDR3 loop spans 14 amino acids. These data originate in a study of T cell changes during pregnancy in multiple sclerosis. Clones were read by immunoSEQ multiplex PCR, and TCRdb kept only the in-frame ones, dropping some. The table has about 75,000 clones, just over 90% seen once; the top ten hold less than 0.45%. The chain joins TRBV9 to TRBJ1-6; 9 bases are a match to TRBD1. The source material was CD4+ T cells from peripheral blood mononuclear cells, sampled before pregnancy. The receptor comes from a female donor with multiple sclerosis, enrolled in a pregnancy study. This chain's CDR3 is CASSVGQGGSPLHF. DNA of the CDR3: TGTGCCAGCAGCGTGGGACAGGGTGGGTCACCCCTCCACTTT.